Included here is one TCR beta chain sequence, with context. This clone appeared a single time. Its antigen target is currently unknown. Base qualities were left out, and no much larger clone turns up one base away. Synthetic TCR analog templates were spiked into each PCR so that absolute template abundance could be estimated from read counts. The immunoSEQ assay used bias-controlled V and J gene primers to amplify TCRbeta CDR3 regions from genomic DNA. Rearranged TCRbeta segments were sequenced at approximately 20X coverage. Regarding the original processing steps: Sequencing errors were corrected by clustering, and CDR3s were annotated against IMGT so that V, D and J genes could be assigned. Downstream analyses used only productive TCRbeta rearrangements, leaving out any out-of-frame or stop-codon sequences. Clonality was calculated as one minus the Shannon entropy normalized by the log of the number of unique productive sequences. Fisher's exact test with Benjamini-Hochberg correction, at a threshold of adjusted p below 0.01, was used to find clones that differed between time points or between blood and tumor. This immuneACCESS table, as held by TCRdb, lists in-frame sequences with V and J called but not all clones. Of the missing ones, under half trace to an unresolved V gene in checked studies; the others have no known cause. V and J calls and clone size are as listed in that table; D and trimming were resolved from the DNA. The sample profile shows 100,000 to 150,000 clones; 70% to 85% of them were found once. 2.5% to 4% of the sample is taken by the ten largest.

The source of the sample is a study of PD-L1 blockade in urothelial cancer (dated by TCRdb to the late 2010s). With regard to the full study: Every patient began therapy in 2014 and was given atezolizumab 1,200 mg intravenously every 3 weeks. About 90% of the roughly 29 patients were identified as males with urothelial cancer of bladder origin, and a prior smoking history was reported by 18 of 29 patients. Patients had an ECOG performance status of 0 or 1 and had received between 0 and 3 prior chemotherapy regimens. Blood samples were analyzed at two time points: 3 weeks after treatment start (second dose) and 6 weeks after treatment start. Blood samples yielded a median of roughly 140,000 T cells and around 80,000 unique TCRs, with median clonality roughly 0.084. The study was an exploratory multi-omic analysis of somatic, immune and clinical correlates of response to PD-L1 blockade with atezolizumab in urothelial cancer. Pretreatment tumor samples and matched peripheral blood, collected serially before and after atezolizumab treatment, underwent TCR sequencing. Durable clinical benefit was defined as progression-free survival longer than 6 months, and TCR features were also tested against progression-free and overall survival. In the same patients who had TCR sequencing, pretreatment tumors also underwent whole exome sequencing and RNA sequencing. Durable clinical benefit was achieved by nine patients and was not achieved by 20 patients. Pretreatment blood TCR-seq was available for about 27 patients, at least one posttreatment blood collection was obtained for some 25 patients, and tumor TCR-seq was available for some 25 patients. What the study reported, not specific to this receptor: A pretreatment peripheral blood TCR clonality below the median was linked to improved progression-free and overall survival. Patients with durable benefit showed greater expansion of tumor-associated TCR clones in peripheral blood 3 weeks after starting treatment (n ≈ 21, p = 0.022). Because of the small sample size (n ≈ 30) and the many exploratory analyses performed, the results are intended to be regarded as hypothesis-generating.

The time point label of this sample denotes: pretreatment peripheral blood. The cohort included roughly 29 patients with locally advanced or metastatic urothelial carcinoma who were treated at Memorial Sloan Kettering on a trial protocol. Peripheral blood mononuclear cells were collected pretreatment and during treatment, at between 1 and 8 total time points per patient. The Qiagen DNeasy Blood extraction kit was used to purify genomic DNA from total PBMCs and tumor samples. PBMCs were collected pretreatment and during treatment and were isolated and stored as previously described. The CDR3 runs 14 amino acids, cysteine and phenylalanine included. The entry retains the CDR3 DNA only, 42 bases that are in frame from base 1. The germline V gene provides CDR1 SGHTA and CDR2 FQGNSA. Germline trimming: 4 bases from V, 6 bases from J; junction bases outside gene matches: 3.

The input for sequencing was PBMCs, taken around atezolizumab (anti-PD-L1) treatment. The sequence was collected from a man aged 45-65 years with urothelial cancer. The sequence is built from TRBV7-2 and TRBJ2-1; 10 central nucleotides agree with TRBD1. The encoded CDR3 is CASSYGDRGNEQFF. The sequenced DNA: TGTGCCAGCAGCTACGGGGACAGGGGCAATGAGCAGTTCTTC.